This passage covers 20 T cell receptor beta chains from one sample sequenced in a study of beta chain features in type 1 diabetes. Expressed TCRB transcripts were sequenced after all isolated RNA was converted to cDNA. Clones were sequenced by immunoSEQ multiplex PCR, and TCRdb holds only the in-frame ones, with some missing. The sample lists about 320,000 clones; 14% were seen once. The sequenced material came from central memory CD4+ T cells from blood. Receptor source: a man aged 25-45 years in good health.

This clone has a handful of counts. J is TRBJ2-2 and V is TRBV4-3; D remains unclear. The V gene's germline CDR1 is LGHNA and CDR2 YSLEER. Trimming took off 6 bases at V and 4 bases at J, with 12 bases between the two ends. The CDR3 covers 14 residues. The CDR3 loop is CASRLNYATGELFF. The CDR3 DNA reads TGCGCCAGCAGACTCAATTACGCCACCGGGGAGCTGTTTTTT.

This clone was seen more than once but under ten times. The chain uses TRBV12-5 and TRBJ2-7, with D perhaps TRBD1 (6 bases). Germline loops: CDR1 LGHNT, CDR2 FRNRAP. Trimming pared 2 bases from V and 2 bases from J, leaving 19 bases between. The CDR3 length is 17 residues. CDR3 nucleotides: TGTGCTAGTGGTTTGTCTCCCTCGGCAGGGGTAACCTACGAGCAGTACTTC. Its translation is CASGLSPSAGVTYEQYF.

V gene TRBV21-1 combines with J gene TRBJ2-2; the table's D call TRBD2 went unverified against the DNA. TRBV21-1 is noted as a pseudogene. This CDR3 is built from 15 residues. The chain's CDR3 is CASSKEEGQVGELFF. As DNA, the CDR3 is TGTGCCAGCAGCAAAGAGGAGGGGCAGGTCGGGGAGCTGTTTTTT.

This chain uses TRBV10-2 with TRBJ1-1; D might be TRBD1 (5 bases). CDR1 WSHSY and CDR2 SAAADI come from the germline V gene. V lost 7 bases to trimming and J lost 11 bases, with 14 bases between them. The CDR3 runs to 11 residues. Written as DNA, the CDR3 is TGCGCCAGCACCCAGGGCTATCAGGCTTTCTTT. Translated, it gives CASTQGYQAFF.

The chain links TRBV4-2 to TRBJ2-2, with D tentatively TRBD1 or TRBD2 (5 bases each). V lost 3 bases to trimming and J lost 1 base, with 21 bases between them. CDR1 and CDR2 (germline): LGHNA, YNFKEQ. The CDR3 is made up of 19 amino acids. CDR3: CASSQASLGTALNTGELFF. The DNA of the CDR3 is TGTGCCAGCAGCCAGGCGAGCCTCGGGACGGCACTGAACACCGGGGAGCTGTTTTTT.

This clone was seen a few times. Other DNA sequences from this sample encode an identical CDR3 as well. The gene calls are TRBV7-6 and TRBJ1-1; D is undetermined. There are 13 residues in the CDR3. V was cut by 1 base and J by 1 base, with 4 bases left in between. CDR1 is SGHVS, CDR2 FNYEAQ, per germline. In DNA form, the CDR3 reads TGTGCCAGCAGCTTAGAGCAGAACACTGAAGCTTTCTTT. Translated: CASSLEQNTEAFF.

The chain employs TRBV5-6 and TRBJ2-1, with D unclear. This CDR3 is built from 14 residues. The germline CDR1 and CDR2 sequences are SGHDT and YYEEEE. V lost 7 bases and J 9 bases, leaving 20 bases between the germline ends. CDR3 sequence (DNA): TGTGCCAGCGCTCGGCTACCGATGTTGGGTGAGCAGTTCTTC. This codes for CASARLPMLGEQFF.

The chain links TRBV19 to TRBJ1-2; 7 bases line up with TRBD1. The germline V gene has CDR1 LNHDA and CDR2 SQIVND (reference sequence). This CDR3 has 15 amino acids. The trim removed 6 bases at V and 6 bases at J, leaving 13 bases unmatched. The CDR3 DNA sequence: TGTGCCAGTAGATCAATCCGGACAGGAGCTAATGGCTACACCTTC. The encoded protein is CASRSIRTGANGYTF.

This clone was detected only a few times. The chain has TRBV6-5 and TRBJ1-1; D is possibly TRBD1 (5 bases). V lost 8 bases, J lost 3 bases, and 13 bases lay in between. CDR1 and CDR2 (germline): MNHEY, SVGAGI. The CDR3 sequence is 13 residues long. The CDR3 loop reads CASGPGPHTEAFF. DNA of the CDR3: TGTGCCAGCGGCCCGGGACCGCACACTGAAGCTTTCTTT.

The gene calls are TRBV7-2 and TRBJ2-7, with 9 bases fitting TRBD2. The CDR3 is made up of 18 amino acids. Germline V gives CDR1 SGHTA, CDR2 FQGNSA. Germline trimming cut 1 base from V and 6 bases from J; bases unmatched to any gene: 16. CDR3 DNA sequence: TGTGCCAGCAGCTTAGATTCTAGTCTAAAGCGCGGGGGGGCCGAGCAGTACTTC. This sequence encodes CASSLDSSLKRGGAEQYF. Full variable domain (outside the CDR3, taken from reference TRBV7-2 and TRBJ2-7): GAGVSQSPSNKVTEKGKDVELRCDPISGHTALYWYRQSLGQGLEFLIYFQGNSAPDKSGLPSDRFSAERTGGSVSTLTIQRTQQEDSAVYLCASSLDSSLKRGGAEQYFGPGTRLTVT.

Only a few counts were recorded for this clone. V and J are TRBV7-2 and TRBJ1-1, with a tentative D call TRBD1 (6 bases). V lost 6 bases to trimming and J lost 2 bases, with 16 bases between them. Looked up from germline, CDR1 is SGHTA and CDR2 is FQGNSA. The CDR3 runs to 15 residues. The CDR3 is CASRLGGSLNTEAFF. In DNA, the CDR3 is TGTGCCAGCAGACTTGGGGGCAGCCTTAACACTGAAGCTTTCTTT.

There are a few counts of this clone. DNA of the CDR3: TGTGCCAGCAGCGTAGAGGGGGATTGGACTGAAGCTTTCTTT. Translated, it gives CASSVEGDWTEAFF. The chain couples TRBV9 to TRBJ1-1; perhaps TRBD1 as D (6 bases). V lost 0 bases to trimming and J lost 5 bases, with 11 bases between them. CDR3 length equals 14 residues. In germline, CDR1 is SGDLS, CDR2 YYNGEE.

V is TRBV29-1 and J is TRBJ2-5; TRBD1 agrees at 7 bases. The CDR3 has 12 residues. The germline CDR1 and CDR2 sequences are SQVTM and ANQGSEA. J was trimmed by 5 bases and V by 5 bases; bases with no gene match: 5. CDR3 region: CSVPQGTETQYF. CDR3 nucleotide sequence: TGCAGCGTTCCACAGGGGACGGAGACCCAGTACTTC.

This sequence joins TRBV6-5 and TRBJ2-1; 8 positions agree with TRBD1. V was pared by 4 bases and J by 1 base, with 6 bases of the junction left unmatched. The CDR3 totals 16 residues. Germline CDR1 and CDR2: MNHEY and SVGAGI. This CDR3 reads CASSSSRGRSYNEQFF. In DNA, the CDR3 is TGTGCCAGCAGTTCTTCCAGGGGGCGATCCTACAATGAGCAGTTCTTC.

This sequence joins TRBV9 and TRBJ2-7, with 8 bases identical to TRBD1. The CDR3 has 14 residues. The germline gives CDR1 SGDLS, CDR2 YYNGEE. The ends lost 5 bases at V and 5 bases at J; junction bases unmatched: 9. CDR3 residues: CASSAGTGRDEQYF. The DNA of the CDR3 is TGTGCCAGCAGTGCTGGGACAGGAAGAGACGAGCAGTACTTC.

This chain uses TRBV5-1 with TRBJ2-3, with D unclear. V dropped 0 bases and J dropped 4 bases, with 18 bases sitting between them. The CDR3 extends over 17 amino acids. Germline CDR1 and CDR2: SGHRS and YFSETQ. CDR3 DNA sequence: TGCGCCAGCAGCTTGGGAGGAGATCCAATACGAGCAGATACGCAGTATTTT. Translating it yields CASSLGGDPIRADTQYF.

The rearrangement uses TRBV7-8 and TRBJ2-1; D not resolved. Germline assignment: CDR1 SGHVS and CDR2 FQNEAQ. Trimming pared 2 bases from V and 5 bases from J, leaving 13 bases between. CDR3 length: 15 amino acids. CDR3 sequence: CASSLTAIMNNEQFF. The CDR3 nucleotides read TGTGCCAGCAGCTTAACCGCCATTATGAACAATGAGCAGTTCTTC. Full variable domain (missing parts from reference TRBV7-8 and TRBJ2-1): GAGVSQSPRYKVAKRGQDVALRCDPISGHVSLFWYQQALGQGPEFLTYFQNEAQLDKSGLPSDRFFAERPEGSVSTLKIQRTQQEDSAVYLCASSLTAIMNNEQFFGPGTRLTVL.

This clone has more than one count but fewer than ten. The CDR3 DNA follows: TGTGCCTGGAGCCGGGCTAGCGGGAGAAGGAATGAGCAGTTCTTC. Its protein is CAWSRASGRRNEQFF. The rearrangement links TRBV30 to TRBJ2-1, with TRBD2 matching over 10 bases. The CDR3 contains 15 residues. V gave up 3 bases and J gave up 7 bases; unmatched junction bases: 9. Germline lookup yields CDR1 GTSNPN and CDR2 SVGIG (reference sequence).

J is TRBJ2-4 and V is TRBV5-1, with TRBD2 matching over 9 bases. Germline CDR1 and CDR2: SGHRS and YFSETQ. V lost 2 bases and J lost 8; bases outside the gene matches: 11. The CDR3 loop spans 16 amino acids. CDR3 coding DNA: TGCGCCAGCAGCTTAGGCCAGCGGGGGGCCGTGGACATTCAGTACTTC. It codes for CASSLGQRGAVDIQYF.

This clone was observed a few times. This chain links TRBV2 with TRBJ2-5; 9 bases match TRBD2. There are 15 residues in the CDR3. The V gene's germline CDR1 is SNHLY and CDR2 FYNNEI. The junction had 11 bases not matched to a gene; V was cut back by 8 bases and J by 4 bases. The CDR3 nucleotides are TGTGCCAGCTCCCCAGCGGGGGGTCGGGGAGAGACCCAGTACTTC. It yields the protein CASSPAGGRGETQYF.